A single sample gave rise to the 3 T cell receptor beta chains below, sequenced in a study of T cell changes during pregnancy in multiple sclerosis. Repertoires were generated with immunoSEQ multiplex PCR, while TCRdb's copy carries only in-frame clones and drops some. This table holds approximately 80,000 clones, around 95% found once. Specimen: peripheral blood, collected in the second trimester of pregnancy. The receptors shown here come from a female donor in good health, enrolled as a control in a pregnancy study.

This sequence joins TRBV5-1 and TRBJ1-2, with D tentatively TRBD1 (6 bases). In germline, CDR1 is SGHRS, CDR2 YFSETQ. The V and J ends lost 4 bases and 2 bases respectively, with 12 bases between them. The CDR3 has 14 residues. The CDR3 reads CASSRGDRNYGYTF. The CDR3 bases are TGCGCCAGCAGCAGGGGAGACAGGAACTATGGCTACACCTTC.

This clone turned up a few times. The chain couples TRBV13 to TRBJ2-1; TRBD2 agrees at 9 bases. There are 17 residues in the CDR3. In germline, CDR1 is PRHDT, CDR2 FYEKMQ (reference sequence). With V trimmed by 4 bases and J by 10 bases, 17 bases remained unmatched. Here the CDR3 DNA reads TGTGCCAGCAGCTCCCGAATCATAGCGGGGGCCAGGGAAGAGCAGTTCTTC. It codes for CASSSRIIAGAREEQFF.

The chain couples TRBV9 to TRBJ1-4, with TRBD1 identical over 7 bases. The CDR3 has 17 residues. Germline assignment: CDR1 SGDLS and CDR2 YYNGEE. Losses at the gene ends were 4 bases for V and 0 bases for J; bases not matched to a gene: 9. CDR3 protein: CASSSDRAVATNEKLFF. Written as DNA, the CDR3 is TGTGCCAGCAGCTCCGACAGGGCGGTTGCAACTAATGAAAAACTGTTTTTT.